This T cell receptor beta chain was retrieved from a study of regulatory T cells in long-lasting Graves disease. General study points: Persistent Graves' patients showed less TCR diversity than newly diagnosed ones.

Comment on this clonotype: What it recognizes is unknown.

Time point described: persistent/refractory GD, antithyroid drugs over 5 years with positive TRAb. The TCR library was made from RNA that had been extracted from PBMCs in TRIzol. Combining iRepertoire HTBI primers with Arm-PCR of CDR3 regions, the authors built TCR beta libraries. TCRdb independently ran MiXCR on the multiplex PCR reads; one entry per CDR3 protein. The sample records about 470,000 distinct CDR3 sequences, roughly 20% being singletons. The germline CDR1 and CDR2 sequences are DFQATT and SNEGSKA (reference sequence). V lost 2 bases and J lost 5, with 9 bases in between. CDR3 length: 12 amino acids.

Sample: peripheral blood mononuclear cells (PBMCs), taken when the disease was refractory, from a patient treated with antithyroid drugs. This sequence was found in a female donor with Graves disease. This rearrangement joins TRBV20-1 to TRBJ1-1; the D is unclear. The chain's CDR3 is CSARIQTTEAFF. In DNA, the CDR3 is TGCAGTGCTAGAATACAGACGACTGAAGCTTTCTTT.